These 9 T cell receptor beta chains originate from one sample sequenced in a study of blood T cell repertoires in COVID-19. Generated by immunoSEQ multiplex PCR, the TCRdb table keeps only in-frame clones and is missing some. The table has 200,000 to 250,000 clones, about nine tenths seen once; the top ten hold 2.2%. Sequencing used peripheral blood. These receptor sequences come from a man between 25 and 39 years old who had recovered from COVID-19.

The chain carries TRBV6-2 or TRBV6-3 and TRBJ2-1; 8 bases line up with TRBD2. The V segment lost 5 bases and the J segment 8 bases; nucleotides outside the gene matches: 8. The germline V gene encodes CDR1 MNHEY and CDR2 SVGEGT. The CDR3 spans 14 residues. CDR3 sequence: CASSPGGAKDEQFF. The CDR3 DNA is TGTGCCAGCAGTCCCGGGGGGGCTAAGGATGAGCAGTTCTTC.

The CDR3 is CASSLSLVSYEQYF. CDR3 DNA: TGTGCCAGCAGCCTAAGTTTGGTCTCCTACGAGCAGTACTTC. V is TRBV7-2 and J is TRBJ2-7; D remains ambiguous. V was cut by 5 bases and J by 0 bases, with 11 bases left in between. Germline V lookup: CDR1 SGHTA, CDR2 FQGNSA. The CDR3 is made up of 14 amino acids. The full variable domain, rest sourced from reference TRBV7-2 and TRBJ2-7, is GAGVSQSPSNKVTEKGKDVELRCDPISGHTALYWYRQSLGQGLEFLIYFQGNSAPDKSGLPSDRFSAERTGGSVSTLTIQRTQQEDSAVYLCASSLSLVSYEQYFGPGTRLTVT.

The rearrangement joins TRBV5-6 to TRBJ2-7, with 7 bases fitting TRBD2. Per germline, CDR1 SGHDT and CDR2 YYEEEE. The CDR3 is 14 amino acids. J was trimmed by 2 bases and V by 0 bases; bases with no gene match: 2. The CDR3 nucleotides are TGTGCCAGCAGCTTGGTACTAGCGCCCTACGAGCAGTACTTC. Protein: CASSLVLAPYEQYF.

The chain employs TRBV19 and TRBJ1-1, with a weak D call TRBD1 (5 bases). The germline V gene encodes CDR1 LNHDA and CDR2 SQIVND (reference sequence). The CDR3 length is 14 residues. V shed 2 bases and J shed 3 bases, with 10 bases lying between them. The CDR3: CASSIKGYDTEAFF. Written as DNA, the CDR3 is TGTGCCAGTAGTATAAAGGGGTACGACACTGAAGCTTTCTTT.

The chain is built from TRBV14 and TRBJ1-5; 7 bases agree with TRBD1. There are 20 residues in the CDR3. The V gene's germline CDR1 is SGHDN and CDR2 FVKESK. The V segment lost 2 bases and the J segment 0 bases; nucleotides outside the gene matches: 16. The CDR3 reads CASSQFCLRDSLTSNQPQHF. The CDR3, as DNA: TGTGCCAGCAGCCAATTCTGCCTGAGGGACAGCCTAACTAGCAATCAGCCCCAGCATTTT.

J is TRBJ1-6 and V is TRBV10-3; no definite D call. The CDR3 runs 15 residues. Per germline, CDR1 ENHRY and CDR2 SYGVKD. Trimming pared 10 bases from V and 7 bases from J, leaving 20 bases between. The CDR3 DNA is TGTGCCACCCAAGAAGGGCCGGGAGTCAATTCACCCCTCCACTTT. It yields the protein CATQEGPGVNSPLHF.

The rearrangement uses TRBV18 and TRBJ2-5, with TRBD2 matching over 9 bases. The CDR3 runs to 15 residues. Losses at the gene ends were 2 bases for V and 1 base for J; bases not matched to a gene: 2. The V gene's germline CDR1 is KGHSH and CDR2 LQKENI. CDR3 amino acids: CASSPSGGPQETQYF. CDR3 DNA: TGTGCCAGCTCACCAAGCGGGGGGCCCCAAGAGACCCAGTACTTC.

The V gene is TRBV29-1, the J gene TRBJ1-4; 7 bases fit TRBD1. The CDR3 consists of 14 residues. Germline V lookup: CDR1 SQVTM, CDR2 ANQGSEA. Germline trimming cut 4 bases from V and 6 bases from J; bases unmatched to any gene: 8. As DNA, the CDR3 is TGCAGCGTTGCAGAGACAGGGTTTCATGAAAAACTGTTTTTT. This codes for CSVAETGFHEKLFF. Full variable domain (remainder filled in from reference TRBV29-1 and TRBJ1-4): SAVISQKPSRDICQRGTSLTIQCQVDSQVTMMFWYRQQPGQSLTLIATANQGSEATYESGFVIDKFPISRPNLTFSTLTVSNMSPEDSSIYLCSVAETGFHEKLFFGSGTQLSVL.

The CDR3 here is CASRELYAVGEQYF. CDR3 nucleotide sequence: TGCGCCAGCAGAGAACTGTACGCGGTCGGCGAGCAGTACTTC. The chain is built from TRBV5-1 and TRBJ2-7; D is undetermined. The germline V gene encodes CDR1 SGHRS and CDR2 YFSETQ. Trimming left V 5 bases short and J 6 bases short, with 18 bases between. The CDR3 sequence is 14 residues long.